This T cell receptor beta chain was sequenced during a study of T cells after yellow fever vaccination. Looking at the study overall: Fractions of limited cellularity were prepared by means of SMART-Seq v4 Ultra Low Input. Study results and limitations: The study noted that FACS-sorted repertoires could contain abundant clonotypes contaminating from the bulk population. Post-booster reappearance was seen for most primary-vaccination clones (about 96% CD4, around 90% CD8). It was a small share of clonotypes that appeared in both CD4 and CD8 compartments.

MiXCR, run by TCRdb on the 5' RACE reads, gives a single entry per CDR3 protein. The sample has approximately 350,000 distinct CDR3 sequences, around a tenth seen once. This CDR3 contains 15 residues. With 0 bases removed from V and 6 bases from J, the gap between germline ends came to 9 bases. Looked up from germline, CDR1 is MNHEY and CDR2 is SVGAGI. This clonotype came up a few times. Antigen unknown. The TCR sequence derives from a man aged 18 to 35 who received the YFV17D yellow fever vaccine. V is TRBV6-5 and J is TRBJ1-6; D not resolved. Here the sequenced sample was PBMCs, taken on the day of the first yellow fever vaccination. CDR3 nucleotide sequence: TGTGCCAGCAGTTACTCGAGTCCCCCTAATTCACCCCTCCACTTT. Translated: CASSYSSPPNSPLHF.